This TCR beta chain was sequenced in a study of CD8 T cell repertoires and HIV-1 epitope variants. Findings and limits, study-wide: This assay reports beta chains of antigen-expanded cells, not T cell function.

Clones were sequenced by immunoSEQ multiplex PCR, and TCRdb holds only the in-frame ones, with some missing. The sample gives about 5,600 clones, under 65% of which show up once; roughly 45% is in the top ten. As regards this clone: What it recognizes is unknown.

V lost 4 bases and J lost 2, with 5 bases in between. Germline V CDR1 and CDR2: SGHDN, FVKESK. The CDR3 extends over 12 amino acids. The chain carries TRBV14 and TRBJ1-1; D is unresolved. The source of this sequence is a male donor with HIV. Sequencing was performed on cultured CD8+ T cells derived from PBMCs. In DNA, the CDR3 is TGTGCCAGCAGCCCCACTAACACTGAAGCTTTCTTT. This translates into CASSPTNTEAFF.